The 2 T cell receptor beta chains given below trace back to one sample, sequenced in a study of vaccination and CD4 T cells after COVID-19. These receptors have no identified antigens. Sequencing of cultured CD4+ T cell DNA used the Oncomine TCR Beta short-read assay. Each CDR3 protein gets one entry after TCRdb re-called the PCR reads with MiXCR. The table records 1,500 to 2,000 distinct CDR3 sequences, approximately 10% of them present only once. Treatment noted: roughly ten-day PBMC culture with coronavirus spike peptide pools or control peptides (ViraFEST assay). The unexposed donor provided CD4+ T cells, which were taken before the COVID-19 pandemic (2011-2018). The source material was CD4+ T cells from blood, cultured in vitro. These receptors came from a human donor in good health.

The chain recombines TRBV19 with TRBJ2-7, with D uncertain. Germline CDR1 LNHDA, CDR2 SQIVND (reference sequence). This CDR3 region has 14 residues. Trimming cost V 7 bases and J 1 base, with 14 bases left between them. The CDR3 coding sequence is TGTGCCAGTAAACCTCGGGCGGATTCCTACGAGCAGTACTTC. Translation gives CASKPRADSYEQYF. The full variable domain, rest sourced from reference TRBV19 and TRBJ2-7, is DGGITQSPKYLFRKEGQNVTLSCEQNLNHDAMYWYRQDPGQGLRLIYYSQIVNDFQKGDIAEGYSVSREKKESFPLTVTSAQKNPTAFYLCASKPRADSYEQYFGPGTRLTVT.

Sample share makes this clonotype medium-sized (0.01 to 0.1%). The chain carries TRBV6-4 and TRBJ2-3, with TRBD2 matching 7 bases. This CDR3 has 13 amino acids. Germline CDR1 reads MRHNA; CDR2 reads SNTAGT. With 0 bases clipped from V and 10 bases from J, the junction kept 4 bases outside the gene matches. The CDR3 sequence is CASSDSSGGSQYF. The CDR3 bases are TGTGCCAGCAGTGACTCGTCGGGGGGATCGCAGTATTTT.